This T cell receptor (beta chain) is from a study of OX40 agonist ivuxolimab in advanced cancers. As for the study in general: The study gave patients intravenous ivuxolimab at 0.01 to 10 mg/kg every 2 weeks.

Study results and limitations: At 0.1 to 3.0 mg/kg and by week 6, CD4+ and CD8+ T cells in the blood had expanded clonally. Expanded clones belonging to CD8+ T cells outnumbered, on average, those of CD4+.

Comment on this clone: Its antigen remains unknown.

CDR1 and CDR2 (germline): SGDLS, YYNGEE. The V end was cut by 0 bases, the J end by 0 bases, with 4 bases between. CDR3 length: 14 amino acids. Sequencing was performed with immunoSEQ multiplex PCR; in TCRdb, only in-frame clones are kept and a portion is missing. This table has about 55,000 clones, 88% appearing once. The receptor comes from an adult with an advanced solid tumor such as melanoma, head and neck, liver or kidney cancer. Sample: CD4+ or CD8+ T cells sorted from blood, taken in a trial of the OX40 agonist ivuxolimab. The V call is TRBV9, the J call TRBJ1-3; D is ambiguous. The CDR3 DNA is TGTGCCAGCAGCGTAGATCCCTCTGGAAACACCATATATTTT. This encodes CASSVDPSGNTIYF.